This T cell receptor (beta chain) was sequenced in a study of blood T cells in healthy people across ages. Study-level findings and limits: The recorded TCR beta diversity per million T cells decreased in a roughly linear manner with age.

On this clonotype itself: Its cognate antigen is unknown.

Alongside a J-beta primer mix, a sample-barcoded 5' primer served in a second PCR lasting about 7 to 11 cycles. TCRdb passed the 5' RACE reads through MiXCR, listing each CDR3 protein once. Altogether some 1.5 million distinct CDR3 sequences are present, about 28% being singletons, with the ten largest covering about 7.7%. This clonotype was sampled from a woman between 25 and 40 years old in good health. Sequenced sample: blood.

The CDR3 sequence: CASSSPGGANVLTF. CDR3 coding DNA: TGTGCCAGCAGTTCTCCGGGTGGAGCCAACGTCCTGACTTTC. The rearrangement joins TRBV28 to TRBJ2-6; D gene ambiguous. The CDR3 sequence is 14 residues long. From germline, CDR1 is MDHEN and CDR2 SYDVKM. Between the trimmed V and J ends, which lost 4 bases and 7 bases, there was a span of 11 bases.